A selection of T cell receptor beta chains follows, all from one sample in a study of T-cell reconstitution after alpha-beta-depleted transplantation in children. TCRdb re-analysed the PCR reads in MiXCR, keeping a single row per CDR3 protein. Among approximately 200,000 distinct CDR3 sequences listed, more than 12% were seen once. Here the sequenced sample was PBMCs from the stem cell graft donor, taken from the stem cell graft. These receptors all stem from a human donor who donated a stem cell graft to a child with acute lymphoblastic leukemia. CDR3s include the opening cysteine and the closing phenylalanine or tryptophan. Fields, in order: D gene, J gene, CDR3 length, clone size, V gene, CDR3 DNA, CDR3 protein. A D gene is named only where the DNA matches it firmly. The size of a clone is reported for some rows only, either as once, few or many, or as a class for expanded clones.

>NA|TRBJ2-7|14|many|TRBV10-3
TGTGCCATCAGTGTTAGAGAAAAGCCCTACGAGCAGTACTTC
CAISVREKPYEQYF
>TRBD1|TRBJ2-1|14|few|TRBV5-1
TGCGCCAGCAGCCGGGACAGGGAGTACAATGAGCAGTTCTTC
CASSRDREYNEQFF
>NA|TRBJ2-5|14|many|TRBV28
TGTGCCAGCAGTCCGCCTATGTCAGAAGAGACCCAGTACTTC
CASSPPMSEETQYF
>NA|TRBJ2-2|12|few|TRBV27
TGTGCCAGCAGTTTAACTTCCGGGGAGCTGTTTTTT
CASSLTSGELFF
>TRBD2|TRBJ2-7|15|many|TRBV27
TGTGCCAGCAGTTTATTATCGGGAGGGGCCTACGAGCAGTACTTC
CASSLLSGGAYEQYF
>TRBD2|TRBJ2-3|14|many|TRBV20-1
TGCAGTGCTCTCCTTAGCGGGACTACAGATACGCAGTATTTT
CSALLSGTTDTQYF
>NA|TRBJ1-2|14|many|TRBV29-1
TGCAGCGTTGAATCCAGGAACTCTAACTATGGCTACACCTTC
CSVESRNSNYGYTF
>NA|TRBJ2-3|14|many|TRBV20-1
TGCAGTGCTAGAGACGAGTTGGGCACAGATACGCAGTATTTT
CSARDELGTDTQYF
>TRBD2|TRBJ2-1|14|many|TRBV29-1
TGCAGCGTGCCGGGACTAGTGTCCTACAATGAGCAGTTCTTC
CSVPGLVSYNEQFF
>NA|TRBJ1-6|14|many|TRBV5-1
TGCGCCAGCAGCGCCGGGAGAAACAATTCACCCCTCCACTTT
CASSAGRNNSPLHF
>NA|TRBJ1-5|15|many|TRBV6-1
TGTGCCAGCAAATTCACAGAAGATAGCAATCAGCCCCAGCATTTT
CASKFTEDSNQPQHF
>NA|TRBJ2-2|14|many|TRBV29-1
TGCAGCGTAGAATCGGGGGAGGACACCGGGGAGCTGTTTTTT
CSVESGEDTGELFF
>NA|TRBJ1-1|15|NA|TRBV20-1
TGCAGTGCGTTTGGAGGGGCGGGGGTGGGCACTGAAGCTTTCTTT
CSAFGGAGVGTEAFF